This T cell receptor (beta chain) was sequenced for a study of blood T cell repertoires in COVID-19. On the study more broadly: Specimens from acute and convalescent COVID-19 originated in the United States, Italy and Spain. From T cells, B-cell-depleted T cells, or PBMCs came the material, which was cDNA or gDNA.

The CDR3 length is 13 residues. Deletions cut 6 bases from V and 4 bases from J, with 12 bases between. Germline assignment: CDR1 SGHDN and CDR2 FVKESK. Authors' analysis steps: Estimated nucleated cell counts came from reference gene primer amplification. Method: immunoSEQ multiplex PCR; TCRdb's copy keeps in-frame clones and lacks some. V, J and clone size are taken as reported in that table, and D and trimming were inferred from the DNA itself. The sample shows tens of thousands of clones, more than 70% of them seen only once. The receptor's source is a man in his 70s with active or convalescent COVID-19. Sequenced material: peripheral blood. The V and J genes are TRBV14 and TRBJ1-1; D remains ambiguous. CDR3 sequence reads: CASRLLTSTEAFF. CDR3 in DNA: TGTGCCAGCAGACTGCTTACGAGCACTGAAGCTTTCTTT.